Detailed here is one TCR beta chain. What it binds is unknown. The data were taken from a study of T cell responses to AZD1222 COVID-19 vaccine. The protocol was immunoSEQ multiplex PCR, while the TCRdb copy is restricted to in-frame clones and leaves out a portion. The sample consists of some 50,000 clones, around 84% of them appearing once. General study points: White British ancestry dominated among donors, who included more females, and clonal diversity was possibly underestimated.

V was clipped by 6 bases and J by 5 bases, with 17 bases between them. There are 14 residues in the CDR3. Germline V lookup: CDR1 SGHDN, CDR2 FVKESK. The chain combines TRBV14 with TRBJ2-7; D may be TRBD2 (6 bases). This receptor was obtained from an adult in good health. The source material was peripheral blood, sampled on day 0 of AZD1222 vaccination. The CDR3 DNA reads TGTGCCAGCAGGCTTAGCCTGGAGGGGAACGAGCAGTACTTC. It encodes CASRLSLEGNEQYF.